This entry lists 7 T cell receptor beta chains sequenced from one sample in a study of vaccination and CD4 T cells after COVID-19. Cultured CD4+ T cell DNA underwent sequencing with the Oncomine TCR Beta short-read assay. Genomic DNA extraction was carried out from cultured CD4+ T cells. TCRdb reprocessed the PCR reads via MiXCR and lists one record per CDR3 protein. The table shows thousands of distinct CDR3 sequences, with about two fifths occurring only once. Sample treatment: approximately 9-day PBMC culture with coronavirus spike peptide pools or control peptides (ViraFEST assay). Researchers collected the unexposed donor's CD4+ T cells before the COVID-19 pandemic (2011-2018). These TCRs are of unknown antigen specificity. The specimen was CD4+ T cells from blood, cultured in vitro. The receptors were gathered from a human donor in good health.

The chain combines TRBV19 with TRBJ1-1, with D perhaps TRBD1 (6 bases). The CDR3 covers 14 residues. CDR1 LNHDA and CDR2 SQIVND come from the germline V gene (reference sequence). With 6 bases removed from V and 5 bases from J, the gap between germline ends came to 16 bases. The CDR3 region has the DNA TGTGCCAGTAGCAGAACAGGGTTACGGACTGAAGCTTTCTTT. Residues: CASSRTGLRTEAFF.

This clonotype was found a few times. The gene calls are TRBV20-1 and TRBJ2-5, with 11 nucleotides matching TRBD2. The CDR3 is 15 amino acids. J was trimmed by 1 base and V by 6 bases; bases with no gene match: 7. Germline V lookup: CDR1 DFQATT, CDR2 SNEGSKA (reference sequence). CDR3 amino acids: CSAKLAGGFQETQYF. In DNA, the CDR3 is TGCAGTGCGAAGCTAGCGGGAGGTTTCCAAGAGACCCAGTACTTC.

The V call is TRBV20-1, the J call TRBJ2-7; TRBD2 agrees at 10 bases. After removal of 0 bases from V and 4 bases from J, the junction contained 6 bases not matched to a gene. The germline CDR1 and CDR2 sequences are DFQATT and SNEGSKA (reference sequence). The CDR3 consists of 15 residues. The CDR3, as DNA: TGCAGTGCTAGAGATCGTTTAGCGGGAGGTTACGAGCAGTACTTC. It specifies CSARDRLAGGYEQYF.

The V gene is TRBV6-2 or TRBV6-3, the J gene TRBJ2-3; TRBD2 might be the D (6 bases). With 1 base removed from V and 2 bases from J, the gap between germline ends came to 10 bases. Per the germline V gene, CDR1 is MNHEY and CDR2 is SVGEGT. The CDR3 is 15 residues long. CDR3 residues: CASSYFGGFTDTQYF. Written as DNA, the CDR3 is TGTGCCAGCAGTTACTTCGGGGGATTCACAGATACGCAGTATTTT.

J is TRBJ1-5 and V is TRBV30, with a possible D match to TRBD1 (5 bases). Germline lookup yields CDR1 GTSNPN and CDR2 SVGIG (reference sequence). The ends were cut back, 2 bases at V and 2 bases at J, with 13 bases in the middle. This CDR3 has 15 residues. CDR3 nucleotide sequence: TGTGCCTGGAGTAGACAGACGGGGGGCAATCAGCCCCAGCATTTT. Translating it yields CAWSRQTGGNQPQHF.

In its sample, this clonotype was seen a few times. The V call is TRBV20-1, the J call TRBJ1-5, with D possibly matching TRBD1 (6 bases). Between the trimmed V and J ends, which lost 6 bases and 7 bases, there was a span of 16 bases. The germline CDR1 and CDR2 sequences are DFQATT and SNEGSKA (reference sequence). The CDR3 has 13 residues. The CDR3 protein is CSAERGKGQPQHF. The CDR3 nucleotides are TGCAGTGCCGAGAGGGGGAAAGGGCAGCCCCAGCATTTT.

Only a few counts were recorded for this clonotype. V is TRBV6-2 or TRBV6-3 and J is TRBJ2-7; TRBD2 matches 12 bases. V shed 4 bases and J 5 bases; nucleotides not matched to a gene: 12. The CDR3 has 17 residues. Germline lookup yields CDR1 MNHEY and CDR2 SVGEGT. The CDR3 loop reads CASSFASPGLAGNEQYF. As DNA, the CDR3 is TGTGCCAGCAGTTTCGCGAGTCCCGGACTAGCGGGAAACGAGCAGTACTTC.